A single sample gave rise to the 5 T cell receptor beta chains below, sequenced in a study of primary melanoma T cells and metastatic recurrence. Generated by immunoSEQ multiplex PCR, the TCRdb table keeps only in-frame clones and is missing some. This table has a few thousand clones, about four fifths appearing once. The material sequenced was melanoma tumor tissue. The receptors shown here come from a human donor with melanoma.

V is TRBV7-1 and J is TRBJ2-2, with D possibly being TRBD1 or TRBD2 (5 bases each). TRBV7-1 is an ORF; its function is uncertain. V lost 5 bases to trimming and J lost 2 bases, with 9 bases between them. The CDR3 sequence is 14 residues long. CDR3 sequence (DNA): TGTGCCAGCAGCGGGGGACCAAACACCGGGGAGCTGTTTTTT. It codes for CASSGGPNTGELFF.

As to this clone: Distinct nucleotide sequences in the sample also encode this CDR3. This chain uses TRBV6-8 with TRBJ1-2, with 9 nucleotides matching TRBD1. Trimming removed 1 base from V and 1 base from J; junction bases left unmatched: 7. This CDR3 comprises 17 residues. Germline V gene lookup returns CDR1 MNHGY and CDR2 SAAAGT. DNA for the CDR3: TGTGCCAGCAGTTACTTGGCGACAGGGGGATTTAACTATGGCTACACCTTC. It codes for CASSYLATGGFNYGYTF.

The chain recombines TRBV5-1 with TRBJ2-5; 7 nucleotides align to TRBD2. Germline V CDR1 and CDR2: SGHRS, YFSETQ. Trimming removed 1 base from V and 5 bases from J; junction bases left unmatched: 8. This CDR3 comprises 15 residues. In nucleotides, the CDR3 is TGCGCCAGCAGCTTGATCCCAAGCGGGGAGGAGACCCAGTACTTC. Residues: CASSLIPSGEETQYF. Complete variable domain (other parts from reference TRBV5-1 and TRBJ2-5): KAGVTQTPRYLIKTRGQQVTLSCSPISGHRSVSWYQQTPGQGLQFLFEYFSETQRNKGNFPGRFSGRQFSNSRSEMNVSTLELGDSALYLCASSLIPSGEETQYFGPGTRLLVL.

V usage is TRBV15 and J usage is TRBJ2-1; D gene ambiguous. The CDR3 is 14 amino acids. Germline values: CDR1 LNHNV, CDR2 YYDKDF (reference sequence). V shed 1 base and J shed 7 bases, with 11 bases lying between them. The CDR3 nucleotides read TGTGCCACCAGCAGAGGAAGCAGTTATAATGAGCAGTTCTTC. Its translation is CATSRGSSYNEQFF.

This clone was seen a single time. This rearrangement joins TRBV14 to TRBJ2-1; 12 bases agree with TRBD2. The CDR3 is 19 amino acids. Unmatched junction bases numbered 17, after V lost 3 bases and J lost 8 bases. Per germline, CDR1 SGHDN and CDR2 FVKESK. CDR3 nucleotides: TGTGCCAGCAGCCACGGCGGGGGATTTCTAGCGGGAGGGCCGGATGAGCAGTTCTTC. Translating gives CASSHGGGFLAGGPDEQFF. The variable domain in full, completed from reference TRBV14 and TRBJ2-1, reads EAGVTQFPSHSVIEKGQTVTLRCDPISGHDNLYWYRRVMGKEIKFLLHFVKESKQDESGMPNNRFLAERTGGTYSTLKVQPAELEDSGVYFCASSHGGGFLAGGPDEQFFGPGTRLTVL.